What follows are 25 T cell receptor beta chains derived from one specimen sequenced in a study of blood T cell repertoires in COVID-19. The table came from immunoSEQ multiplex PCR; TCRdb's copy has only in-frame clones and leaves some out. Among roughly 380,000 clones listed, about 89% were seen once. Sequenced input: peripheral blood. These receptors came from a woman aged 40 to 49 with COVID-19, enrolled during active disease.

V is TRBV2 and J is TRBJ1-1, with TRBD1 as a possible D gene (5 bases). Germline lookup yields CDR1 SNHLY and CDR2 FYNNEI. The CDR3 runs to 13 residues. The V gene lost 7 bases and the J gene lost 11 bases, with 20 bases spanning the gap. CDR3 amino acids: CASNNRKAIGAFF. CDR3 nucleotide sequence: TGTGCCAGCAACAACAGGAAAGCCATCGGCGCTTTCTTT.

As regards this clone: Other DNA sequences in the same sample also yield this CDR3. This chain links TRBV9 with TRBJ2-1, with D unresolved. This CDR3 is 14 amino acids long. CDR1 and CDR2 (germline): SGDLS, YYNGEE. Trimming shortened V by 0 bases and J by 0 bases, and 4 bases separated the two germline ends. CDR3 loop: CASSVGDSYNEQFF. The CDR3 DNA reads TGTGCCAGCAGCGTAGGCGACTCCTACAATGAGCAGTTCTTC.

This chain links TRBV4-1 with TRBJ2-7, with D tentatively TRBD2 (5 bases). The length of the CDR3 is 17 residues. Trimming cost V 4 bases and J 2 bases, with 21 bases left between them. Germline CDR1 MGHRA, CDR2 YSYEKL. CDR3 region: CASSRAFVEAIPYEQYF. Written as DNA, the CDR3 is TGCGCCAGCAGCCGGGCTTTTGTGGAGGCGATACCCTACGAGCAGTACTTC.

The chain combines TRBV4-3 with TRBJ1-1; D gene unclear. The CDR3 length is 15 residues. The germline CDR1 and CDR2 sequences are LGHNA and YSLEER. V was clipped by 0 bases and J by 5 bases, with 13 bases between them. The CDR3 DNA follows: TGCGCCAGCAGCCAAGATTTGGGTTCAGGAACTGAAGCTTTCTTT. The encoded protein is CASSQDLGSGTEAFF.

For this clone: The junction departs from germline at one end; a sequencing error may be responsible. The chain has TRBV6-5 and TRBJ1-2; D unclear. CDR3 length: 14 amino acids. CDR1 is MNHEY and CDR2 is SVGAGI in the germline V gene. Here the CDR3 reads CASRASRLNYDYTF. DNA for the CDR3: TGTGCCAGCAGAGCTAGCAGGCTTAACTATGACTACACCTTC.

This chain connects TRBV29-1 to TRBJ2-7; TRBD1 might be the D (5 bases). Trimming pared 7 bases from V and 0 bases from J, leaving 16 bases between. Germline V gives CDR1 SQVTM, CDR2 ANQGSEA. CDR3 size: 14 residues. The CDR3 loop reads CSAQDSFSSYEQYF. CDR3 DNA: TGCAGCGCCCAAGACAGTTTTAGCTCCTACGAGCAGTACTTC.

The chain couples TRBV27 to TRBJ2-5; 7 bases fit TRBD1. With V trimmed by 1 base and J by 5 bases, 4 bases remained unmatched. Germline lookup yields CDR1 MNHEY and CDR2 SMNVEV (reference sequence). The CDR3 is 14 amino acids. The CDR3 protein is CASSLLGGDETQYF. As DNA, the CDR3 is TGTGCCAGCAGTTTATTAGGGGGCGACGAGACCCAGTACTTC.

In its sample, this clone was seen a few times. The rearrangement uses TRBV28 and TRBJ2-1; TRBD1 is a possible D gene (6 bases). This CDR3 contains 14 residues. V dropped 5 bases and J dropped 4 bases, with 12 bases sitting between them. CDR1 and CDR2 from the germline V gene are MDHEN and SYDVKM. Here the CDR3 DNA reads TGTGCCAGCAGTACACCGGGACAATACAATGAGCAGTTCTTC. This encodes CASSTPGQYNEQFF.

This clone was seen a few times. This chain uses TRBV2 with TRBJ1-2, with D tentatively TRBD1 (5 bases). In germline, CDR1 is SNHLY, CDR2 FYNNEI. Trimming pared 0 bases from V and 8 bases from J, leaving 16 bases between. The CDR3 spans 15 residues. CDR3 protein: CASSEALKKGAGYTF. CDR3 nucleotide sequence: TGTGCCAGCAGTGAAGCGCTTAAGAAAGGGGCCGGCTACACCTTC.

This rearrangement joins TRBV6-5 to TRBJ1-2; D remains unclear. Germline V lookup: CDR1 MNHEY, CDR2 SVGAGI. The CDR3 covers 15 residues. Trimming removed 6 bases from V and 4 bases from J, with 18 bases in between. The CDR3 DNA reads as TGTGCCAGCAGGGCCGCCGGCATGGGCCCCTATGGCTACACCTTC. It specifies CASRAAGMGPYGYTF.

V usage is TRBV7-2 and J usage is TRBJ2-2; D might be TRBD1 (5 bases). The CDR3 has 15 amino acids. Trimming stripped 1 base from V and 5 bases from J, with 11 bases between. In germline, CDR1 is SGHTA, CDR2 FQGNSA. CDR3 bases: TGTGCCAGCAGCTTAGAGGGGTTCGGAACCGGGGAGCTGTTTTTT. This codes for CASSLEGFGTGELFF.

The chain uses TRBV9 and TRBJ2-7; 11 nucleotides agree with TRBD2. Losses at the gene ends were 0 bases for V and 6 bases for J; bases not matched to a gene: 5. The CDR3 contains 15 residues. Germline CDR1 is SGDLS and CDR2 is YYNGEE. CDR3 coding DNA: TGTGCCAGCAGCGTAGAGGGACTAGCGGTTTCCGAGCAGTACTTC. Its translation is CASSVEGLAVSEQYF. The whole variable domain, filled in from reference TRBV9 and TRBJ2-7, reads DSGVTQTPKHLITATGQRVTLRCSPRSGDLSVYWYQQSLDQGLQFLIQYYNGEERAKGNILERFSAQQFPDLHSELNLSSLELGDSALYFCASSVEGLAVSEQYFGPGTRLTVT.

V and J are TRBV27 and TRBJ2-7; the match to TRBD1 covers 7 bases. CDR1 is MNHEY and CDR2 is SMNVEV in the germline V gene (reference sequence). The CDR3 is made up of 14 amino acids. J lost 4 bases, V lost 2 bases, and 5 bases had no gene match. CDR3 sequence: CASSLTGATYEQYF. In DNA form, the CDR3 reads TGTGCCAGCAGTTTAACAGGGGCCACTTACGAGCAGTACTTC.

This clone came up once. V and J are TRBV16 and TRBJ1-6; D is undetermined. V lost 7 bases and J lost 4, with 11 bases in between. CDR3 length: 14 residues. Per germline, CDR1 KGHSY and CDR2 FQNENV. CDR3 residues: CASTREGYNSPLHF. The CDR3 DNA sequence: TGTGCCAGCACCCGGGAAGGGTATAATTCACCCCTCCACTTT.

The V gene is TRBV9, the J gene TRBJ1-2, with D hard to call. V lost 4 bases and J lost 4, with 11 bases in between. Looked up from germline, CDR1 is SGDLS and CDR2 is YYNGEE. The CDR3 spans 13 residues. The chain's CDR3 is CASSHGRGYGYTF. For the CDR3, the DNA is TGTGCCAGCAGCCATGGGAGAGGCTATGGCTACACCTTC.

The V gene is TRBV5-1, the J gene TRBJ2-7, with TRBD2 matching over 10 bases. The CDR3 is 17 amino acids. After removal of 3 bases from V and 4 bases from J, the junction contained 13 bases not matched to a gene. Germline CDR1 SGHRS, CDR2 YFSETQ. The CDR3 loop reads CASSSGLAALNIYEQYF. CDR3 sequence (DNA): TGCGCCAGCAGCTCCGGACTAGCGGCCTTAAATATTTACGAGCAGTACTTC.

This CDR3 is CASSSPDRVYEQYF. As DNA, the CDR3 is TGTGCCAGCAGCTCCCCGGATCGGGTTTACGAGCAGTACTTC. The chain has TRBV27 and TRBJ2-7; D unresolved. The ends were cut back, 6 bases at V and 4 bases at J, with 16 bases in the middle. This CDR3 spans 14 amino acids. Germline CDR1 and CDR2: MNHEY and SMNVEV (reference sequence).

This CDR3 reads CASSPRGLAGGKETQYF. The CDR3 coding sequence is TGTGCCAGCAGCCCCCGAGGGTTAGCGGGAGGAAAAGAGACCCAGTACTTC. The V and J genes are TRBV7-2 and TRBJ2-5; 10 bases match TRBD2. Germline V lookup: CDR1 SGHTA, CDR2 FQGNSA. J gave up 3 bases and V 5 bases, and 12 bases lay outside the gene matches. The CDR3 is made up of 17 amino acids.

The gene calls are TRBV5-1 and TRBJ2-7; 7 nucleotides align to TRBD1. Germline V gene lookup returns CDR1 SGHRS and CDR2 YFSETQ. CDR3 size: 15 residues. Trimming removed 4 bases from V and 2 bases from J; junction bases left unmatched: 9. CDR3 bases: TGCGCCAGCAGCCATGGTGGGGGACAGCCCTACGAGCAGTACTTC. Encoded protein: CASSHGGGQPYEQYF.

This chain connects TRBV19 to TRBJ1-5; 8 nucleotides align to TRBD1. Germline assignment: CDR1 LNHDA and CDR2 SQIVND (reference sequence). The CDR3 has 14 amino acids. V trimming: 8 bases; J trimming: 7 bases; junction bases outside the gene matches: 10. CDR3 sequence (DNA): TGTGCCAGTCGCCAGGACAGGGTAAGGCAGCCCCAGCATTTT. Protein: CASRQDRVRQPQHF.

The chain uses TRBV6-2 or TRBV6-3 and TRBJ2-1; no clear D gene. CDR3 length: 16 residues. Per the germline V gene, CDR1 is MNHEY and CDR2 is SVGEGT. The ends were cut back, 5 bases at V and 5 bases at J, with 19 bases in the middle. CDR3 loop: CASSVYPWRGHNEQFF. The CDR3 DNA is TGTGCCAGCAGTGTATACCCCTGGAGAGGCCACAATGAGCAGTTCTTC.

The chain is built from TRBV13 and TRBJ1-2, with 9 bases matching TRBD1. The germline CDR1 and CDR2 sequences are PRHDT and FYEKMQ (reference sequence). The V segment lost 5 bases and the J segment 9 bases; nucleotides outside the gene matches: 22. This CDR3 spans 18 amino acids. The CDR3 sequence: CASSQGQGTPPFSVRYTF. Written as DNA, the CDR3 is TGTGCCAGCAGCCAAGGACAGGGGACTCCTCCCTTCTCGGTGCGCTACACCTTC.

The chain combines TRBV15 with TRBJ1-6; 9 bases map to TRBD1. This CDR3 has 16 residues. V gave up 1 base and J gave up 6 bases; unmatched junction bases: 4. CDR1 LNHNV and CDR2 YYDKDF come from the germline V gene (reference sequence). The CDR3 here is CATSRVPGQGNSPLHF. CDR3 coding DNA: TGTGCCACCAGCAGAGTTCCGGGACAGGGTAATTCACCCCTCCACTTT.

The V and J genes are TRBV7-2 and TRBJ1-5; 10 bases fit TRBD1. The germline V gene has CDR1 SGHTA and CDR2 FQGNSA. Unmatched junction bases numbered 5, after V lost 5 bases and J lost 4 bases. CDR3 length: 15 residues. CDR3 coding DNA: TGTGCCAGCAGCCCGGGGGACAGGGGAAATCAGCCCCAGCATTTT. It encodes CASSPGDRGNQPQHF.

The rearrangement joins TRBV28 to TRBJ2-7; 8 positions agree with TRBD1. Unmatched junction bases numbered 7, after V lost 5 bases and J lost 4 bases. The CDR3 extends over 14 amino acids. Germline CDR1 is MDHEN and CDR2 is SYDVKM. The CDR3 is CASSTGQGLYEQYF. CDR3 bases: TGTGCCAGCAGTACCGGACAGGGACTTTACGAGCAGTACTTC.